This TCR beta chain is drawn from a study of CD8 T cells in ankylosing spondylitis. Study findings and constraints: Reactive arthritis synovial fluid and blood previously showed some of these motif variants. Typical of ankylosing spondylitis blood, it appeared, was a TCR beta motif of eight highly homologous variants. With a CD8+ phenotype, disease-linked clones were relatively rare in peripheral blood.

On this clonotype: What it binds is unknown. This sequence may be a read error, since a much larger clone differs from it by one base.

Molecular-barcoded quantitative 5'-RACE produced these TCR beta libraries. One entry per CDR3 protein results from TCRdb running MiXCR on the 5' RACE reads. The sample records approximately 40,000 distinct CDR3 sequences, 6% being singletons. CDR1 is SGHTA, CDR2 FQGNSA, per germline. V trimming: 4 bases; J trimming: 1 base; junction bases outside the gene matches: 5. This CDR3 comprises 15 residues. The clonotype was recovered from a male donor with ankylosing spondylitis or in good health (not recorded which). J is TRBJ2-3 and V is TRBV7-2, with 7 bases identical to TRBD2. Sequencing was done on a sample of blood, either unsorted or a sorted T cell fraction (not recorded which). CDR3 sequence (DNA): TGTGCCAGCAGCTCCCAGCGGGGTGGCACAGATACGCAGTATTTT. It translates to CASSSQRGGTDTQYF.